The rows below give T cell receptor beta chains drawn from one sample of a study of cytomegalovirus exposure and HLA in healthy donors. Sequencing used immunoSEQ multiplex PCR; TCRdb keeps in-frame clones, though not all of them. This sample has around 68,000 clones, with approximately 72% found just once. The sample taken for sequencing was PBMCs. These TCRs come from a woman in her 30s in good health and CMV-seropositive. Both conserved end residues are part of each CDR3. The D gene is left open where the match is weak. Where a row states a size, it is once, few, many or the class of an expanded clone; other rows omit it.

cdr3_nt cdr3_aa j_call clone_size d_call v_call
TGTGCCTCCCGGAGAGGAGGGAACACTGAAGCTTTCTTT CASRRGGNTEAFF TRBJ1-1 . . TRBV6-1
TGTGCCAGCAGCTCCACAGGGCTCCCCTCCAAAAACATTCAGTACTTC CASSSTGLPSKNIQYF TRBJ2-4 . . TRBV7-9
TGTGCCAGTACCCGCGGGGGGTCCTATGGCTACACCTTC CASTRGGSYGYTF TRBJ1-2 . . TRBV19
TGTGCCAGCAGCTTGTCCCGGAGATTGGGAGAAACTGAAGCTTTCTTT CASSLSRRLGETEAFF TRBJ1-1 . . TRBV5-6
TGTGCCATCAGTGACTACAGGGGAAGTAACGAGCAGTACTTC CAISDYRGSNEQYF TRBJ2-7 . TRBD1 TRBV10-3
TGTGCCAGCAGCTTAGCGACTAGCGGGAGCTCCTACGAGCAGTACTTC CASSLATSGSSYEQYF TRBJ2-7 once TRBD2 TRBV11-2
TGTGCTAGCAGCTCCCAACCCCCGGGACTAGCGCCTAGCACAGATACGCAGTATTTT CASSSQPPGLAPSTDTQYF TRBJ2-3 . TRBD2 TRBV7-7
TGTGCCAGCAGCTTTGTAGGGACATGGAACTATGGCTACACCTTC CASSFVGTWNYGYTF TRBJ1-2 few . TRBV5-6
TGCGCCAGCAGCCCCCATGGGGAGGGGAGGGAAAAACTGTTTTTT CASSPHGEGREKLFF TRBJ1-4 . . TRBV4-3
TGTGCCAGCAGTGACCGGGACACGGGGACTGAAGCTTTCTTT CASSDRDTGTEAFF TRBJ1-1 few . TRBV27
TGTGCCAGCAGCCTACGGACTAGCGGGAGGCCTAGCTCCTACAATGAGCAGTTCTTC CASSLRTSGRPSSYNEQFF TRBJ2-1 . TRBD2 TRBV9
TGTGCCAGCAGTTTACCAGGGTCTGGGGCCAACGTCCTGACTTTC CASSLPGSGANVLTF TRBJ2-6 . . TRBV28
TGTGCCAGCAGCCAACGCCGGGACAGGGGAACAGATACGCAGTATTTT CASSQRRDRGTDTQYF TRBJ2-3 . TRBD1 TRBV14
TGTGCCAGCAGCTTACTGAGCGGGAGGGTCCAAGAGACCCAGTACTTC CASSLLSGRVQETQYF TRBJ2-5 . TRBD2 TRBV7-6
TGCAGCGTTGTGCTAGCGGGAACTAAAGAGACCCAGTACTTC CSVVLAGTKETQYF TRBJ2-5 . TRBD2 TRBV29-1